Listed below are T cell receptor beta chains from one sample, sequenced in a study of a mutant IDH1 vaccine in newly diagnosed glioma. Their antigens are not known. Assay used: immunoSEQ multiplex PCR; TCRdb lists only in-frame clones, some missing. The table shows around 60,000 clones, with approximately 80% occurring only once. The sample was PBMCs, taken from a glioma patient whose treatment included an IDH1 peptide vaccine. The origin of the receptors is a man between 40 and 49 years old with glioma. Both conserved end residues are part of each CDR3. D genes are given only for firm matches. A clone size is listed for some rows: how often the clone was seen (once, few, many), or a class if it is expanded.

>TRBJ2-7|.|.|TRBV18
TGTGCCAGCTCACCTGAGGGTCTTCGCTCCTACTACGAGCAGTACTTC
CASSPEGLRSYYEQYF
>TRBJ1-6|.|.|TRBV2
TGTGCCAGCAGTGAAGAGACTCCGGGACCTAATTCACCCCTCCACTTT
CASSEETPGPNSPLHF
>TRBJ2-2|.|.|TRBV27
TGTGCCAGCAGTTTAGTGATGTGGGGACTTGGTGGCGGGGAGCTGTTTTTT
CASSLVMWGLGGGELFF
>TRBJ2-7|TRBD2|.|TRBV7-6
TGTGCCAGCAGCCGTGTCGTAGGGTCGGGCGGGGGTTACTACGAGCAGTACTTC
CASSRVVGSGGGYYEQYF
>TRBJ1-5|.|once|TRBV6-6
TGTGCCAGCAGCATGGACGGGAGCAATCAGCCCCAGCATTTT
CASSMDGSNQPQHF
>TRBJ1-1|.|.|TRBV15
TGTGCCACCAGCAGAGGTGGGGGGAACACTGAAGCTTTCTTT
CATSRGGGNTEAFF
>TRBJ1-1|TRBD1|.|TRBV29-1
TGCAGCTCCCTAGGAGGGGGCTTTACTGAAGCTTTCTTT
CSSLGGGFTEAFF
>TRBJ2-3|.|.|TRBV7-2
TGTGCCAGCAGCCACCCCGAGGGTCCGCAGTATTTT
CASSHPEGPQYF
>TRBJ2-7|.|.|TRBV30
TGTGCCGTGACAAGGGACACCTACGAGCAGTACTTC
CAVTRDTYEQYF
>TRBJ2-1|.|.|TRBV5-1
TGCGCCAGCAGCGACGGGCCCCTCAATGAGCAGTTCTTC
CASSDGPLNEQFF
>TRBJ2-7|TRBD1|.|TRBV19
TGTGCCACCAGAGGGGGCTTCTACGAGCAGTACTTC
CATRGGFYEQYF
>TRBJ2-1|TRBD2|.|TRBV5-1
TGCGCCAGCAGCTTGCGGCTAGCGGATGTTAGGGACAATGAGCAGTTCTTC
CASSLRLADVRDNEQFF
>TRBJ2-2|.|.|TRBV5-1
TGCGCCAGCAGCTCCCCCCTGGGGGGCAGCGGGGAGCTGTTTTTT
CASSSPLGGSGELFF
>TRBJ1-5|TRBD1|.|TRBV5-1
TGCGCCAGCAGCTTGGGGGGTACAGGGGCAGGCAATCAGCCCCAGCATTTT
CASSLGGTGAGNQPQHF
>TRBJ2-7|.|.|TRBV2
TGTGCCAGCAGTGAAGCGGGGGCCACCTACGAGCAGTACTTC
CASSEAGATYEQYF
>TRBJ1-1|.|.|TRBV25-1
TGTGCCAGCAGGCAGGGGCCGAGGAACACTGAAGCTTTCTTT
CASRQGPRNTEAFF
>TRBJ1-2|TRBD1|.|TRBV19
TGTGCCAGTAGTATAGATTGGGCGAGACAGGGGGTTTATGGCTACACCTTC
CASSIDWARQGVYGYTF
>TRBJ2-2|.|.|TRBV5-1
TGCGCCAGCAGCTTGGGGGGAACTTACACCGGGGAGCTGTTTTTT
CASSLGGTYTGELFF
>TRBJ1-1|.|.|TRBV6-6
TGTGCCAGCAGGGCCACGGGACAATGGAACACTGAAGCTTTCTTT
CASRATGQWNTEAFF
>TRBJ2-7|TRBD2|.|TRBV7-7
TGTGCTAGCAGCACAGGACTAGCGGGCGAGCAGTACTTC
CASSTGLAGEQYF
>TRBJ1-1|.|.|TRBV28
TGTGCCAGCAGTTTAGTCGGGCTTATGAACACTGAAGCTTTCTTT
CASSLVGLMNTEAFF
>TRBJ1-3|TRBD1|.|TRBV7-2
TGTGCCAGCAGCCCCTGGCAGGGGGCGATTCCTGGAAACACCATATATTTT
CASSPWQGAIPGNTIYF
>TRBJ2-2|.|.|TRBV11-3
TGTGCCAGCAGCTTAGATGGTGGCACCGGGGAGCTGTTTTTT
CASSLDGGTGELFF
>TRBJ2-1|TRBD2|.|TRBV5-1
TGCGCCAGCAGCGGGGGACTAGCGGCCTCCTACAATGAGCAGTTCTTC
CASSGGLAASYNEQFF
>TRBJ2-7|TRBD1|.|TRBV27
TGTGCCAGCAGTCCCGGGACAGGGGGCAACGAGCAGTACTTC
CASSPGTGGNEQYF
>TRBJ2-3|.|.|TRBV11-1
TGTGCCAGCAGCTTAGCTGGGACTCGAAAAAACACAGATACGCAGTATTTT
CASSLAGTRKNTDTQYF
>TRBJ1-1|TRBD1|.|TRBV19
TGTGCCAGTAGGCACAGGGGGGCCAACACTGAAGCTTTCTTT
CASRHRGANTEAFF